The rows below give T cell receptor beta chains drawn from one sample of a study of blood T cells in healthy people across ages. TCRdb analysed the 5' RACE reads with MiXCR anew, one entry per CDR3 protein. The table lists about 1.6 million distinct CDR3 sequences, almost 35% of them singletons. Sequences were obtained from blood. These receptors all come from a woman in her twenties or thirties in good health. Both conserved end residues are part of each CDR3. The order of the fields is J gene, clone size, D gene, V gene, CDR3 protein, CDR3 DNA. A D gene is named only where the DNA matches it firmly. Some rows mark clone size as missing; the rest say once, few, many or name a class of expanded clone.

TRBJ2-1,few,-,TRBV4-1,CASSQDPGQRWNEQFF,TGCGCCAGCAGCCAAGATCCCGGACAGAGGTGGAATGAGCAGTTCTTC
TRBJ2-7,once,-,TRBV7-3,CASSSPGDNHYEQYF,TGTGCCAGCAGTTCACCTGGGGACAACCACTACGAGCAGTACTTC
TRBJ2-5,-,-,TRBV7-8,CASSPGNLWQETQYF,TGTGCCAGCAGCCCGGGGAATCTTTGGCAAGAGACCCAGTACTTC
TRBJ2-1,-,TRBD2,TRBV5-6,CASSQGLAGVGDEQFF,TGTGCCAGCAGCCAAGGACTAGCGGGAGTTGGGGATGAGCAGTTCTTC
TRBJ1-4,-,-,TRBV4-1,CASSLNGAGGEKLFF,TGCGCCAGCAGCCTAAACGGGGCGGGGGGCGAAAAACTGTTTTTT
TRBJ2-3,-,-,TRBV18,CASSPPFPTDTQYF,TGTGCCAGCTCACCACCGTTTCCGACAGATACGCAGTATTTT
TRBJ2-1,few,-,TRBV10-3,CAISERGYNEQFF,TGTGCCATCAGTGAGCGGGGTTACAATGAGCAGTTCTTC
TRBJ2-7,-,-,TRBV28,CASSPLMGEQYF,TGTGCCAGCAGTCCCCTCATGGGAGAGCAGTACTTC
TRBJ1-2,-,-,TRBV18,CASSPPGDGSYGYTF,TGTGCCAGCTCACCACCAGGGGATGGATCCTATGGCTACACCTTC
TRBJ1-4,-,-,TRBV14,CASSPGINEKLFF,TGTGCCAGCAGCCCCGGGATTAATGAAAAACTGTTTTTT
TRBJ1-6,-,-,TRBV20-1,CSARELDNSPLHF,TGCAGTGCTAGAGAGTTGGATAATTCACCCCTCCACTTT
TRBJ1-2,-,TRBD1,TRBV27,CASGEGTAFYGYTF,TGTGCCAGCGGGGAGGGGACAGCCTTCTATGGCTACACCTTC
TRBJ2-5,-,TRBD1,TRBV7-8,CASRAMGTGGRETQYF,TGTGCCAGCAGGGCCATGGGGACAGGGGGACGAGAGACCCAGTACTTC
TRBJ2-2,few,-,TRBV28,CASSPWVSGELFF,TGTGCCAGCAGCCCTTGGGTCAGCGGGGAGCTGTTTTTT
TRBJ2-2,few,-,TRBV7-2,CASSLSSPTGELFF,TGTGCCAGCAGCTTATCCAGTCCCACCGGGGAGCTGTTTTTT
TRBJ2-4,few,TRBD1,TRBV2,CASSGGQPLEQYF,TGTGCCAGCAGTGGGGGACAGCCGCTTGAGCAGTACTTC
TRBJ2-1,few,-,TRBV6-6,CASSYSGSDNEQFF,TGTGCCAGCAGTTACTCGGGGTCTGACAATGAGCAGTTCTTC
TRBJ2-7,few,-,TRBV5-6,CASSLVGDGYEQYF,TGTGCCAGCAGCTTGGTAGGGGATGGTTACGAGCAGTACTTC
TRBJ2-1,many,-,TRBV7-6,CASSLAWSSSDEQFF,TGTGCCAGCAGCTTAGCTTGGTCTAGCAGCGATGAGCAGTTCTTC
TRBJ2-1,few,TRBD1,TRBV18,CASSPIGTGAVEQFF,TGTGCCAGCTCACCAATCGGGACAGGGGCGGTTGAGCAGTTCTTC
TRBJ2-3,-,TRBD2,TRBV24-1,CATSQGFGSAGGGTDTQYF,TGTGCCACCAGCCAAGGATTTGGATCGGCGGGAGGGGGCACAGATACGCAGTATTTT
TRBJ2-7,-,TRBD2,TRBV13,CASSPGQRGFPYEQYF,TGTGCCAGCAGCCCCGGACAGCGGGGGTTTCCCTACGAGCAGTACTTC
TRBJ1-6,few,-,TRBV5-5,CASSLVGVSALHF,TGTGCCAGCAGCTTGGTTGGAGTTTCGGCCCTCCACTTT
TRBJ2-3,few,TRBD2,TRBV5-1,CASSSRGGPADTQYF,TGCGCCAGCAGCTCACGGGGGGGGCCGGCAGATACGCAGTATTTT
TRBJ2-1,-,TRBD2,TRBV28,CASSLPFGRTGGNYNEQFF,TGTGCCAGCAGTTTACCCTTTGGGAGAACGGGAGGGAACTACAATGAGCAGTTCTTC
TRBJ2-7,-,TRBD2,TRBV20-1,CSARDLRSGKGGEQYF,TGCAGTGCTAGAGATCTTCGTAGCGGGAAGGGGGGCGAGCAGTACTTC
TRBJ2-3,-,-,TRBV25-1,CASRDGRGAGVDTQYF,TGTGCCAGCAGGGACGGCCGAGGGGCCGGGGTAGATACGCAGTATTTT